The table lists the clone carrying this TCR beta chain with a few counts. The germline V and J ends were trimmed by 4 bases and 4 bases, with 13 bases remaining between them. From germline, CDR1 is LNHNV and CDR2 YYDKDF (reference sequence). The CDR3 is 14 amino acids. Data came from immunoSEQ multiplex PCR; TCRdb stores just in-frame clones and leaves some out. The table has approximately 36,000 clones, around four fifths seen once; the top ten hold about 1.5%. These data come from a study of blood T cell repertoires in COVID-19. About the study: COVID-19 samples, acute and convalescent, were from the United States, Italy and Spain.

While infection was still active, Seattle patients were enrolled and then followed longitudinally. The sequence came from a man aged 55 to 70 with COVID-19, enrolled during active disease. The sequenced sample was peripheral blood. The chain couples TRBV15 to TRBJ1-2, with D perhaps matching TRBD1 (5 bases). Written as DNA, the CDR3 is TGTGCCACCAGCAAGGGAGGGGCCCTCTATGGCTACACCTTC. Protein product: CATSKGGALYGYTF. The full variable domain, with the rest looked up from reference TRBV15 and TRBJ1-2, is DAMVIQNPRYQVTQFGKPVTLSCSQTLNHNVMYWYQQKSSQAPKLLFHYYDKDFNNEADTPDNFQSRRPNTSFCFLDIRSPGLGDTAMYLCATSKGGALYGYTFGSGTRLTVV.